A selection of T cell receptor beta chains follows, all from one sample in a study of post-analysis software for immune sequencing data. MiXCR, run by TCRdb on the PCR reads, gives a single entry per CDR3 protein. The table shows hundreds of thousands of distinct CDR3 sequences, with more than 50% occurring only once. Sequenced sample: blood. These receptors were taken from a girl under 10 years old with multiple sclerosis. Both conserved end residues are part of each CDR3. The D gene is left open where the match is weak. Rows may omit the clone size; those that give it use once, few, many or a size class.

v_gene: TRBV5-1
d_gene: -
j_gene: TRBJ2-5
abundance: -
CDR3aa: CASSFGTFQETQYF
CDR3nt: TGCGCCAGCAGCTTTGGGACGTTTCAAGAGACCCAGTACTTC

v_gene: TRBV12-3/TRBV12-4
d_gene: TRBD1
j_gene: TRBJ2-7
abundance: few
CDR3aa: CASSLTSGQGIYEQYF
CDR3nt: TGTGCCAGCAGTCTCACATCGGGACAGGGGATTTACGAGCAGTATTTC

v_gene: TRBV7-9
d_gene: -
j_gene: TRBJ2-3
abundance: once
CDR3aa: CASSRVGSTDTQYF
CDR3nt: TGTGCCAGCAGTCGCGTGGGGTCCACAGATACGCAGTATTTT

v_gene: TRBV20-1
d_gene: -
j_gene: TRBJ2-7
abundance: -
CDR3aa: CSARGELGSHEQYF
CDR3nt: TGCAGTGCTAGAGGGGAACTAGGGTCCCACGAGCAGTACTTC

v_gene: TRBV6-2/TRBV6-3
d_gene: -
j_gene: TRBJ1-1
abundance: -
CDR3aa: CASSEVRKFTEAFF
CDR3nt: TGTGCCAGCAGCGAGGTCCGTAAGTTCACTGAAGCTTTCTTT

v_gene: TRBV4-3
d_gene: -
j_gene: TRBJ2-3
abundance: -
CDR3aa: CASSQDLGRGGEDTQYF
CDR3nt: TGCGCCAGCAGCCAAGATCTAGGCAGGGGTGGGGAAGATACGCAGTATTTT

v_gene: TRBV5-4
d_gene: TRBD1
j_gene: TRBJ2-1
abundance: -
CDR3aa: CASSSGQGANNEQFF
CDR3nt: TGTGCCAGCAGCTCGGGACAGGGGGCCAACAATGAGCAGTTCTTC

v_gene: TRBV5-1
d_gene: -
j_gene: TRBJ2-1
abundance: once
CDR3aa: CASSRDIYNGQFF
CDR3nt: TGCGCCAGCAGCAGGGACATTTACAATGGGCAGTTCTTC

v_gene: TRBV29-1
d_gene: TRBD1
j_gene: TRBJ2-1
abundance: few
CDR3aa: CSVGRQGHEQFF
CDR3nt: TGCAGCGTTGGTCGACAGGGACATGAGCAGTTCTTC

v_gene: TRBV7-9
d_gene: -
j_gene: TRBJ2-1
abundance: -
CDR3aa: CASRTAGNEQFF
CDR3nt: TGTGCCAGCAGGACGGCGGGGAATGAGCAGTTCTTC

v_gene: TRBV6-5
d_gene: TRBD1
j_gene: TRBJ2-3
abundance: -
CDR3aa: CASTHRDRGRDTQYF
CDR3nt: TGTGCCAGCACCCACCGGGACAGGGGTCGAGATACGCAGTATTTT

v_gene: TRBV5-6
d_gene: TRBD2
j_gene: TRBJ2-5
abundance: many
CDR3aa: CASSLDSGGAGTQYF
CDR3nt: TGTGCCAGCAGCTTGGATAGCGGGGGGGCCGGGACCCAGTACTTC

v_gene: TRBV6-5
d_gene: -
j_gene: TRBJ2-1
abundance: -
CDR3aa: CANSQSSSVYNEQFF
CDR3nt: TGTGCCAACAGTCAGAGCTCTAGCGTCTACAATGAGCAGTTCTTC

v_gene: TRBV5-5
d_gene: -
j_gene: TRBJ2-5
abundance: -
CDR3aa: CASRQGEGAQYF
CDR3nt: TGTGCCAGCAGGCAGGGGGAGGGGGCCCAGTACTTC